The 3 T cell receptor beta chains below were found in one sample sequenced in a study of blood T cell repertoires in COVID-19. Assay: immunoSEQ multiplex PCR; the TCRdb copy retains only in-frame clones and omits some. This table has 110,000 to 150,000 clones, about 90% appearing once. Sequenced sample: peripheral blood. The receptor set was obtained from a woman older than 75 with acute or convalescent COVID-19.

CDR3 in DNA: TGTGCCAGCAGCCAGGGGGATGAAAAACTGTTTTTT. This sequence encodes CASSQGDEKLFF. The chain carries TRBV9 and TRBJ1-4; 7 positions agree with TRBD1. CDR3 size: 12 residues. V lost 4 bases and J lost 6; bases outside the gene matches: 0. Germline V CDR1 and CDR2: SGDLS, YYNGEE.

This clone was picked up one time. The rearrangement links TRBV19 to TRBJ2-7; 7 nucleotides match TRBD1. The CDR3 covers 15 residues. Germline V lookup: CDR1 LNHDA, CDR2 SQIVND (reference sequence). V trimming: 3 bases; J trimming: 3 bases; junction bases outside the gene matches: 8. DNA of the CDR3: TGTGCCAGTAGTATGAGTACAGGGGCAGTCTACGAGCAGTACTTC. Protein product: CASSMSTGAVYEQYF.

This chain uses TRBV10-3 with TRBJ2-7; 9 nucleotides match TRBD1. V dropped 3 bases and J dropped 4; count of bases not matched to a gene: 4. The CDR3 is 14 residues long. Per the germline V gene, CDR1 is ENHRY and CDR2 is SYGVKD. The CDR3 spells CAISERTGEYEQYF. The CDR3 DNA reads as TGTGCCATCAGTGAACGGACAGGGGAATACGAGCAGTACTTC.